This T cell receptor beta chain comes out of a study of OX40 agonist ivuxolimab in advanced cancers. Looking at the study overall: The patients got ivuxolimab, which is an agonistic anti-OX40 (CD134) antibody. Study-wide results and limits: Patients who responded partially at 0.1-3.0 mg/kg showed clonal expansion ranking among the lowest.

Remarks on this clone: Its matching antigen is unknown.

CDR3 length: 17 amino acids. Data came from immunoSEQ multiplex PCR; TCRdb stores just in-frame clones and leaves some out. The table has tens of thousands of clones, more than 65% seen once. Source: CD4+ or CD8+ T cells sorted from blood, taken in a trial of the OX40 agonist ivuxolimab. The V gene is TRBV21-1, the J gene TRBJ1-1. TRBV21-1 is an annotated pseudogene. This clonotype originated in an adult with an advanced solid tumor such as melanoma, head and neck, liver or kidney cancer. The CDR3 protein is CASSSRQGPRENTEAFF. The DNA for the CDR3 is TGTGCCAGCAGCAGCCGGCAGGGACCGAGGGAGAACACTGAAGCTTTCTTT.